This is a list of T cell receptor beta chains from one sample in a study of cytomegalovirus exposure and HLA in healthy donors. Some clones are missing from TCRdb's copy, which holds only in-frame ones; the method was immunoSEQ multiplex PCR. This table holds roughly 200,000 clones, roughly 80% found once. Material for sequencing was PBMCs. The receptor source for this set is a female donor in good health and CMV-seronegative. CDR3s include the opening cysteine and the closing phenylalanine or tryptophan. D genes are given only for firm matches. Size values are once, few and many counts, or a class for expanded clones, and some rows have none.

j_call d_call clone_size v_call cdr3_aa cdr3_nt
TRBJ2-2 NA NA TRBV11-3 CASSFTDTGELFF TGTGCCAGCAGCTTTACGGACACCGGGGAGCTGTTTTTT
TRBJ1-5 NA NA TRBV11-3 CASSLDRFQPQHF TGTGCCAGCAGCTTAGATCGTTTTCAGCCCCAGCATTTT
TRBJ2-1 NA NA TRBV10-3 CAISGRVRGNNEQFF TGTGCCATCAGTGGTAGGGTGAGAGGGAACAATGAGCAGTTCTTC
TRBJ1-2 TRBD1 few TRBV13 CASSALGTGRDGYTF TGTGCCAGCAGCGCCCTTGGGACAGGGAGGGATGGCTACACCTTC
TRBJ1-2 NA NA TRBV5-6 CASSWAQGQDYGYTF TGTGCCAGCAGCTGGGCCCAGGGGCAGGACTATGGCTACACCTTC
TRBJ1-2 TRBD1 NA TRBV29-1 CSVEDRTGWGYTF TGCAGCGTTGAAGACCGGACAGGTTGGGGCTACACCTTC
TRBJ2-2 NA NA TRBV30 CAWSMSVELFF TGTGCCTGGAGTATGAGCGTGGAGCTGTTTTTT
TRBJ1-5 NA NA TRBV2 CASSDPDEGNQPQHF TGTGCCAGCAGTGATCCCGATGAGGGCAATCAGCCCCAGCATTTT
TRBJ2-2 NA NA TRBV2 CASKPARGFVGELFF TGTGCCAGCAAACCAGCCCGAGGCTTTGTCGGGGAGCTGTTTTTT
TRBJ1-1 NA NA TRBV19 CASSIGSGGVEAFF TGTGCCAGTAGTATTGGGTCGGGAGGGGTTGAAGCTTTCTTT
TRBJ2-7 NA NA TRBV2 CASRADTYEQYF TGTGCCAGCAGGGCAGATACCTACGAGCAGTACTTC
TRBJ2-1 TRBD2 NA TRBV5-1 CASSLRLAGENEQFF TGCGCCAGCAGCTTGAGGCTAGCGGGGGAGAATGAGCAGTTCTTC
TRBJ1-4 TRBD1 few TRBV5-1 CASSPQTGLGEKLFF TGCGCCAGCAGCCCTCAGACAGGGTTAGGTGAAAAACTGTTTTTT
TRBJ1-4 NA NA TRBV19 CASRPRGGVSEKLFF TGTGCCAGTAGACCGAGGGGGGGTGTAAGTGAAAAACTGTTTTTT
TRBJ2-1 TRBD1 few TRBV4-3 CASSHYGQGGKNEQFF TGCGCCAGCAGCCATTACGGACAGGGGGGCAAGAATGAGCAGTTCTTC